This TCR beta chain appears in the sequencing data of a study of cytomegalovirus exposure and HLA in healthy donors. In the case of this clone: The antigen remains unidentified.

Findings and limits, study-wide: An Asian-associated ancestry cluster reportedly showed fewer N-insertions than the roughly 670-donor mean in a later analysis. Follow-up analysis seemed to connect common viral pathogens with several of the most significant clusters identified.

The donors comprised healthy bone marrow donors. The CDR3 runs to 15 residues. With V trimmed by 3 bases and J by 5 bases, 6 bases remained unmatched. Germline V gene data show CDR1 as SGHTA and CDR2 as FQGNSA. PCR involved 60 Vbeta and 13 Jbeta primers. Produced via immunoSEQ multiplex PCR; TCRdb's table is partial and in-frame only. The table has tens of thousands of clones, roughly three quarters seen once; the top ten hold 1.3% to 1.5%. The TCR comes from a male donor in good health and CMV-seronegative. Sequencing input: PBMCs. The chain uses TRBV7-2 and TRBJ2-1; 8 bases map to TRBD1. Here the CDR3 reads CASSLLGQADNEQFF. In DNA form, the CDR3 reads TGTGCCAGCAGCTTGCTGGGACAGGCCGACAATGAGCAGTTCTTC.